This record covers a single T cell receptor (beta chain). The data were obtained in a study of Graves' ophthalmopathy and Graves' hyperthyroidism. CDR3 length: 8 amino acids. V shed 8 bases and J shed 8 bases, with 0 bases lying between them. From germline, CDR1 is MGHDK and CDR2 SYGVNS. TCR beta CDR3 amplification used RNA transcripts. Following a first-round RT-PCR that used HTBI primers, a second-round multiplex PCR was carried out. TCRdb independently ran MiXCR on the multiplex PCR reads; one entry per CDR3 protein. Of about 740,000 distinct CDR3 sequences in the sample, roughly two fifths were seen once.

The chain has TRBV25-1 and TRBJ2-2, with D uncertain. Sequenced sample: peripheral blood. The TCR sequence derives from an adult man with Graves' ophthalmopathy. CDR3 sequence reads: CASGELFF. In nucleotides, the CDR3 is TGTGCCAGCGGGGAGCTGTTTTTT.